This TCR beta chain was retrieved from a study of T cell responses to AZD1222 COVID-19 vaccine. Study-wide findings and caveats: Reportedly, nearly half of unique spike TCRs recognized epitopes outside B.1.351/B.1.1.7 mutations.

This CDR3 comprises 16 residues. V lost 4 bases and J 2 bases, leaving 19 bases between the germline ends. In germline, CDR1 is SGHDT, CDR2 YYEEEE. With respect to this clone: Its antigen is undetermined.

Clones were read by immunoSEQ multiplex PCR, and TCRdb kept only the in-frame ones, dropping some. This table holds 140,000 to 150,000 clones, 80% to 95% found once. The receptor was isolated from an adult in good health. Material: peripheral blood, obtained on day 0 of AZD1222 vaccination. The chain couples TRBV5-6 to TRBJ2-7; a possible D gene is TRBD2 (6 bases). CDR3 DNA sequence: TGTGCCAGCAGCACAATCGGGACTCTAGGGGCCTACGAGCAGTACTTC. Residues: CASSTIGTLGAYEQYF.